What follows describes a single T cell receptor beta chain. This entry belongs to a study of blood T cell repertoires in COVID-19. In the study overall: The United States, Italy and Spain supplied acute and convalescent COVID-19 samples. In each case, the material was cDNA or gDNA derived from T cells, B-cell-depleted T cells, or PBMCs.

CDR1 is LGHDT and CDR2 is YNNKEL in the germline V gene (reference sequence). The CDR3 consists of 14 residues. V was shortened by 6 bases and J by 4 bases, with 15 bases between the two germline ends. Under the authors' procedure: Nucleated cell number was recorded as an estimate derived from reference gene primer amplification. Using immunoSEQ multiplex PCR, the repertoire was profiled, and TCRdb retains in-frame clones only, with some absent. That table furnishes V, J and clone size, whereas the DNA furnished D and trimming. The table has about 190,000 clones, about 83% seen once. The sequencing input was peripheral blood. J is TRBJ1-2 and V is TRBV3-1 (or the pseudogene TRBV3-2); the D gene is possibly TRBD1 (5 bases). The sequence was collected from a woman aged 70-85 years with active or convalescent COVID-19. The CDR3 DNA is TGTGCCAGCAGAGGGCGAGGGGAGGTCTATGGCTACACCTTC. Its protein product is CASRGRGEVYGYTF.